One and the same sample provided the 15 T cell receptor beta chains below, sequenced in a study of radiotherapy plus CTLA-4 blockade in lung cancer. Clones were read by immunoSEQ multiplex PCR, and TCRdb kept only the in-frame ones, dropping some. The sample holds 50,000 to 65,000 clones, 70% to 80% seen once. The material was peripheral blood, obtained from a patient treated with radiotherapy plus ipilimumab. These receptors all come from a human donor with non-small cell lung cancer who had a complete response to radiotherapy plus ipilimumab.

The V call is TRBV19, the J call TRBJ1-1, with a tentative D call TRBD1 (6 bases). The CDR3 covers 13 residues. V was shortened by 9 bases and J by 0 bases, with 11 bases between the two germline ends. Germline CDR1 is LNHDA and CDR2 is SQIVND (reference sequence). Written as DNA, the CDR3 is TGTGCCAGCAGCAGACAGGTGAACACTGAAGCTTTCTTT. Its protein is CASSRQVNTEAFF.

This rearrangement joins TRBV28 to TRBJ2-5, with D perhaps matching TRBD2 (5 bases). This CDR3 spans 17 amino acids. The V end lost 7 bases, the J end lost 2 bases, and 23 bases lay between the germline ends. Per germline, CDR1 MDHEN and CDR2 SYDVKM. The CDR3 loop is CASIGGSWAGPQETQYF. The DNA of the CDR3 is TGTGCCAGCATAGGAGGTTCTTGGGCCGGGCCGCAAGAGACCCAGTACTTC.

This clone appeared a few times. The DNA is left out, because the CDR3 cannot be placed on it with certainty; the CDR3 is given as TCRdb lists it. This chain uses TRBV19 with TRBJ2-2; TRBD2, the table's D call, lacks a check against the DNA. The CDR3 sequence runs 16 residues, both termini included. From germline, CDR1 is LNHDA and CDR2 SQIVND (reference sequence). CDR3 protein: CASTSVVNTYTGELFF.

This sequence joins TRBV9 and TRBJ2-1; D ambiguous. The CDR3 length is 14 residues. Germline CDR1 SGDLS, CDR2 YYNGEE. The V gene lost 0 bases and the J gene lost 3 bases, with 7 bases spanning the gap. This CDR3 reads CASSVVPNYNEQFF. The CDR3 nucleotides are TGTGCCAGCAGCGTAGTCCCAAACTACAATGAGCAGTTCTTC.

The genes are TRBV2 and TRBJ1-5; 7 positions agree with TRBD1. CDR3 length equals 21 residues. V lost 0 bases to trimming and J lost 6 bases; unmatched junction nucleotides: 23. Per germline, CDR1 SNHLY and CDR2 FYNNEI. In DNA form, the CDR3 reads TGTGCCAGCAGTGAAGCGCTTCGGGGGTGGGTGCGAGGGGGCCTGAGTCAGCCCCAGCATTTT. This codes for CASSEALRGWVRGGLSQPQHF.

The V and J genes are TRBV7-2 and TRBJ2-1, with D tentatively TRBD2 (6 bases). The CDR3 covers 15 residues. V lost 1 base to trimming and J lost 1 base, with 8 bases between them. Per germline, CDR1 SGHTA and CDR2 FQGNSA. CDR3 sequence reads: CASSLGGESYNEQFF. The CDR3 bases are TGTGCCAGCAGCTTAGGCGGGGAATCCTACAATGAGCAGTTCTTC.

This chain connects TRBV7-2 to TRBJ1-5; 10 bases are a match to TRBD1. The ends lost 5 bases at V and 3 bases at J; junction bases unmatched: 4. The CDR3 has 15 residues. Germline CDR1 and CDR2: SGHTA and FQGNSA. CDR3 residues: CASSKTGGYNQPQHF. The DNA of the CDR3 is TGTGCCAGCAGCAAGACAGGGGGCTACAATCAGCCCCAGCATTTT.

CDR3 DNA sequence: TGTGCCAGCAGCTGGCGGGGGCAGGGAGAAACTGAAGCTTTCTTT. This sequence encodes CASSWRGQGETEAFF. The rearrangement joins TRBV7-9 to TRBJ1-1; D possibly corresponds to TRBD1 (6 bases). The CDR3 has 15 residues. CDR1 SEHNR and CDR2 FQNEAQ come from the germline V gene (reference sequence). The V gene lost 4 bases and the J gene lost 5 bases, with 17 bases spanning the gap.

This clone has only one observation. The chain is built from TRBV27 and TRBJ1-2; D may be TRBD1 (6 bases). This CDR3 comprises 15 residues. Trimming took 5 bases from V and 4 from J, leaving 17 bases between them. Germline loops: CDR1 MNHEY, CDR2 SMNVEV (reference sequence). The CDR3 coding sequence is TGTGCCAGCAGTCAAACCCATCAGGGGAGCTATGGCTACACCTTC. Its translation is CASSQTHQGSYGYTF.

CDR3 region: CASSPQGQGLGEKLFF. CDR3 DNA sequence: TGCGCCAGCAGCCCCCAGGGGCAGGGGCTCGGTGAAAAACTGTTTTTT. The V gene is TRBV5-1, the J gene TRBJ1-4, with D maybe TRBD1 (6 bases). Germline loops: CDR1 SGHRS, CDR2 YFSETQ. Trimming left V 4 bases short and J 7 bases short, with 20 bases between. This CDR3 region has 16 residues.

The V gene is TRBV11-2, the J gene TRBJ2-2, with 7 positions matching TRBD1. The CDR3 length is 15 residues. Germline trimming cut 8 bases from V and 5 bases from J; bases unmatched to any gene: 11. Germline CDR1 SGHAT, CDR2 FQNNGV. CDR3 loop: CASAQIRGQTGELFF. Written as DNA, the CDR3 is TGTGCCAGCGCACAGATAAGGGGGCAGACCGGGGAGCTGTTTTTT.

The rearrangement links TRBV18 to TRBJ2-7, with a possible D match to TRBD1 (5 bases). Trimming removed 3 bases from V and 2 bases from J, with 11 bases in between. Germline V lookup: CDR1 KGHSH, CDR2 LQKENI. The CDR3 sequence is 14 residues long. Here the CDR3 reads CASSPGQGTYEQYV. Written as DNA, the CDR3 is TGTGCCAGCTCACCGGGGCAGGGTACCTACGAGCAGTACGTC.

V gene TRBV19 combines with J gene TRBJ1-5; maybe TRBD1 (5 bases). The germline V and J ends were trimmed by 5 bases and 6 bases, with 20 bases remaining between them. Looked up from germline, CDR1 is LNHDA and CDR2 is SQIVND (reference sequence). The CDR3 loop spans 16 amino acids. Here the CDR3 DNA reads TGTGCCAGTAGTTCCCCCGACAGCGTGACCGGTCAGCCCCAGCATTTT. Protein product: CASSSPDSVTGQPQHF.

V gene TRBV4-3 combines with J gene TRBJ2-1, with 7 bases that match TRBD2. Germline V CDR1 and CDR2: LGHNA, YSLEER. V trimming: 0 bases; J trimming: 9 bases; junction bases outside the gene matches: 2. The CDR3 totals 13 residues. For the CDR3, the DNA is TGCGCCAGCAGCCAAGATTGGGGGGGTGAGCAGTTCTTC. Protein: CASSQDWGGEQFF.

This sequence joins TRBV19 and TRBJ1-2, with TRBD1 as a possible D gene (6 bases). CDR3 length: 14 amino acids. V lost 7 bases and J 4 bases, leaving 16 bases between the germline ends. CDR1 and CDR2 from the germline V gene are LNHDA and SQIVND (reference sequence). CDR3 nucleotide sequence: TGTGCCAGTACCACGGGGGGGCTTTCCTATGGCTACACCTTC. This translates into CASTTGGLSYGYTF.